The clone carrying this T cell receptor beta chain was observed a single time. Here immunoSEQ multiplex PCR was the method, and the copy in TCRdb shows in-frame clones only, minus some. Here the sample spans some 68,000 clones, about 94% being singletons. V dropped 7 bases and J dropped 7; count of bases not matched to a gene: 13. Per germline, CDR1 SGHDT and CDR2 YYEEEE. The CDR3 totals 14 residues. This sample is part of a study of cytomegalovirus exposure and HLA in healthy donors. Sequencing was done on a sample of PBMCs. The TCR was taken from a man aged 18 to 30 in good health and CMV-seropositive. The chain uses TRBV5-6 and TRBJ2-5, with 7 bases fitting TRBD2. The CDR3 protein is CASSGLADGGTQYF. The CDR3 DNA follows: TGTGCCAGCTCCGGCCTAGCGGATGGGGGGACCCAGTACTTC.